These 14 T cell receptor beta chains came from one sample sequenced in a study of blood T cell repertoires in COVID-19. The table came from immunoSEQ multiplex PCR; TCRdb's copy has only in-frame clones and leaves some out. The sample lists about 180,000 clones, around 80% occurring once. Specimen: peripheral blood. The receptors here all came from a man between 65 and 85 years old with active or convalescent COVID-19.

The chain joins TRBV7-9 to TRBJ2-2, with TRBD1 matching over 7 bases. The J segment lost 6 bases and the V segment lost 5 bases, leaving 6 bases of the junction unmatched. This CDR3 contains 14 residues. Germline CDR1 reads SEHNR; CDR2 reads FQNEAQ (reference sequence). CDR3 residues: CASSVGQLAGELFF. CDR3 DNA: TGTGCCAGCAGCGTGGGACAGCTGGCCGGGGAGCTGTTTTTT.

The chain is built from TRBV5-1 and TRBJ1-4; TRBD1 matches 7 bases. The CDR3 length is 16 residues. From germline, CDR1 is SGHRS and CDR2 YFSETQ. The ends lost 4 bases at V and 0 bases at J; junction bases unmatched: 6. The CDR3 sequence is CASSLGQSATNEKLFF. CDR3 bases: TGCGCCAGCAGCCTGGGACAGAGTGCAACTAATGAAAAACTGTTTTTT.

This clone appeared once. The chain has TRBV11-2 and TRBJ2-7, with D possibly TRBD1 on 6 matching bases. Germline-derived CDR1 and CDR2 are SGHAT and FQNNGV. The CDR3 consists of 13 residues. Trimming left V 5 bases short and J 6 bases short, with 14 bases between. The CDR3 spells CASSPQGMSEQYF. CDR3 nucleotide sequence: TGTGCCAGCAGCCCGCAGGGGATGAGCGAGCAGTACTTC.

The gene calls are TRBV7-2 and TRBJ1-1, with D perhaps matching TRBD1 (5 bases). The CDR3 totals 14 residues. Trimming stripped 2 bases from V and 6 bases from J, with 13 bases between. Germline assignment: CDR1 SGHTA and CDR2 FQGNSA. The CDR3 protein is CASSLQGGPSEAFF. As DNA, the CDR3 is TGTGCCAGCAGCTTACAGGGAGGACCGTCTGAAGCTTTCTTT.

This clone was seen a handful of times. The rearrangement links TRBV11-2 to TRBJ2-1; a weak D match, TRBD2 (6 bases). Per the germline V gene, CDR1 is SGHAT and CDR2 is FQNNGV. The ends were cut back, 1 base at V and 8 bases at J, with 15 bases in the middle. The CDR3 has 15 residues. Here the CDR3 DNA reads TGTGCCAGCAGCTTAGGACTAGGGACCCTTTATGAGCAGTTCTTC. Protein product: CASSLGLGTLYEQFF.

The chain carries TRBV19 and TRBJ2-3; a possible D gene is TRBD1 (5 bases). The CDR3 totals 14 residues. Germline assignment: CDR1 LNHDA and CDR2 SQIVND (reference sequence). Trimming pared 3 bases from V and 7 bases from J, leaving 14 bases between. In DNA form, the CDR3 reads TGTGCCAGTAGTATCTCTGGGGCTAGAAATACGCAGTATTTT. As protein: CASSISGARNTQYF.

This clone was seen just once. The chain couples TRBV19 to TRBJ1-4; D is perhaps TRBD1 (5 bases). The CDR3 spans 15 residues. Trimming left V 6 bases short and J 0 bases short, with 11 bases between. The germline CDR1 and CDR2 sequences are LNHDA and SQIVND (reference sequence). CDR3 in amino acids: CASRNTGPTNEKLFF. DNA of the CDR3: TGTGCCAGTAGAAATACAGGCCCAACTAATGAAAAACTGTTTTTT. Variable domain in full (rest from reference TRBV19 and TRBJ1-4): DGGITQSPKYLFRKEGQNVTLSCEQNLNHDAMYWYRQDPGQGLRLIYYSQIVNDFQKGDIAEGYSVSREKKESFPLTVTSAQKNPTAFYLCASRNTGPTNEKLFFGSGTQLSVL.

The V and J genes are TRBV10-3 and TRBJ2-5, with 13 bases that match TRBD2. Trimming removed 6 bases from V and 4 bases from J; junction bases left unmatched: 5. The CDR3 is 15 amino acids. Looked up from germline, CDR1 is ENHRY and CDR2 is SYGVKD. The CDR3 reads CAIRGTSGTPETQYF. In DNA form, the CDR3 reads TGTGCCATCAGGGGGACTAGCGGGACACCAGAGACCCAGTACTTC.

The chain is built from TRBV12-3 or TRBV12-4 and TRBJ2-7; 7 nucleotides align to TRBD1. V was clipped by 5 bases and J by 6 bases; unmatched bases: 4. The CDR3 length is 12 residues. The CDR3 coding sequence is TGTGCCAGCAGTGTACAGGGGCGCGAGCAGTACTTC. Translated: CASSVQGREQYF.

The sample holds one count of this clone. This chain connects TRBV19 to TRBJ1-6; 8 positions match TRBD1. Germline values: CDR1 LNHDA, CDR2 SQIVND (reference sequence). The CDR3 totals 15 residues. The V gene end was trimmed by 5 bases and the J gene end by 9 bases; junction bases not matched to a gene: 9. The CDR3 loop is CASSAKTGEGSPLHF. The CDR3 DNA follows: TGTGCCAGTAGTGCGAAGACAGGGGAGGGTTCACCCCTCCACTTT.

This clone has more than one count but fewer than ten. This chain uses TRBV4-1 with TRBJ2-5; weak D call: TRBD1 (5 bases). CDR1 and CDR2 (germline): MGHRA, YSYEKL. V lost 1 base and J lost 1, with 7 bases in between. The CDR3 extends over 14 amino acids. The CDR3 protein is CASSQGDSQETQYF. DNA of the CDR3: TGCGCCAGCAGCCAAGGAGACAGCCAAGAGACCCAGTACTTC.

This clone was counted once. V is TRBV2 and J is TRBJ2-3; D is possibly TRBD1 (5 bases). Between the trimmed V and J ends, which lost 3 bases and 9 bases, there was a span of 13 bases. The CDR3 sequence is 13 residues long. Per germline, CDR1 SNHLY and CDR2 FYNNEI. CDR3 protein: CASSESSGWTQYF. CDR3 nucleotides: TGTGCCAGCAGTGAGTCTTCAGGGTGGACGCAGTATTTT.

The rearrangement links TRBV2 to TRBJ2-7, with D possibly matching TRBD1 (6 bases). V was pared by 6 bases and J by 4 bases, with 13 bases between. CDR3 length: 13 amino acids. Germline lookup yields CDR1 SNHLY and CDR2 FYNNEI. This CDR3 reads CASSQGQSYEQYF. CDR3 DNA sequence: TGTGCCAGCAGCCAAGGACAGTCTTACGAGCAGTACTTC.

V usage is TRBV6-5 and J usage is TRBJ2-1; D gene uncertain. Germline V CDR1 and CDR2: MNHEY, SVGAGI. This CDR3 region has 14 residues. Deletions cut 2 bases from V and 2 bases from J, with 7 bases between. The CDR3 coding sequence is TGTGCCAGCAGTTACGAGACAACCTACAATGAGCAGTTCTTC. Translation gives CASSYETTYNEQFF.